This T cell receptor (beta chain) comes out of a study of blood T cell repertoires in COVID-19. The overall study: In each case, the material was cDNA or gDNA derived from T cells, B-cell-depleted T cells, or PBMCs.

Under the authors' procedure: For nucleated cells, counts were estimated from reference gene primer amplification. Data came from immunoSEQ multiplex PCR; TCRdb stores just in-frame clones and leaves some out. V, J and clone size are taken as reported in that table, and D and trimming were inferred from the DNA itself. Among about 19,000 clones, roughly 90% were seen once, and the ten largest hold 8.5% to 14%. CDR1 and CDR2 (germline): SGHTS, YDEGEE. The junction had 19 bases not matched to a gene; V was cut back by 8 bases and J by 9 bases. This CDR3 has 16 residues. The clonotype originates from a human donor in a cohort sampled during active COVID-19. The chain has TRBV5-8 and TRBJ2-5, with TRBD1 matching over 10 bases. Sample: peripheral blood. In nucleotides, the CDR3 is TGTGCCAGGACGGCCGGGACAGGGGCGACCAAAGGGGCCCAGTACTTC. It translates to CARTAGTGATKGAQYF.